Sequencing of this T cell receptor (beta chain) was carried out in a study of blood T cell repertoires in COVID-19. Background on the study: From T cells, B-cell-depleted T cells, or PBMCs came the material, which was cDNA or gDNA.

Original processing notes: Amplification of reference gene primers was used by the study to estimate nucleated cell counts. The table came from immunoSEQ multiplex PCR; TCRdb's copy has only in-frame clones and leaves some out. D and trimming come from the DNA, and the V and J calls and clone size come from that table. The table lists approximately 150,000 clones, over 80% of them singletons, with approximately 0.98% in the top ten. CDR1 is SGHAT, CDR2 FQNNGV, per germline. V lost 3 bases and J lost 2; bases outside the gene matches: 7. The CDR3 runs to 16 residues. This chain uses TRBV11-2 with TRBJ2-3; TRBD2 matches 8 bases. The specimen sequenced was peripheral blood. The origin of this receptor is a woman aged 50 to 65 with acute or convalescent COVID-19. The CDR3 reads CASSFRGSGITDTQYF. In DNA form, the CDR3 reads TGTGCCAGCAGCTTTAGGGGTAGCGGGATCACAGATACGCAGTATTTT.